The clone carrying this T cell receptor beta chain was recorded a few times. Its antigen is not known. Germline loops: CDR1 SEHNR, CDR2 FQNEAQ (reference sequence). V was pared by 5 bases and J by 4 bases, with 11 bases of the junction left unmatched. The CDR3 length is 15 residues. The sample originates from a study of Graves' ophthalmopathy and Graves' hyperthyroidism. Amplifying from RNA transcripts, the study obtained TCR beta CDR3 regions. First-round RT-PCR employed HTBI primers, with a second-round multiplex PCR after it. TCRdb itself ran the multiplex PCR reads through MiXCR, one entry per CDR3 protein. The data contain about 220,000 distinct CDR3 sequences, roughly a fifth of them singletons. Regarding the study as a whole: A model built from 13 signatures distinguished ophthalmopathy from stable hyperthyroidism with roughly 90% sensitivity and 70% to 84% specificity.

Sequencing used peripheral blood. This TCR came from a woman in her fifties or sixties with Graves' ophthalmopathy. This chain uses TRBV7-9 with TRBJ2-7; 7 bases are shared with TRBD1. In DNA form, the CDR3 reads TGTGCCAGCAGCGCCAGACAGGGAGCCTCGTACGAGCAGTACTTC. Amino acid sequence: CASSARQGASYEQYF.